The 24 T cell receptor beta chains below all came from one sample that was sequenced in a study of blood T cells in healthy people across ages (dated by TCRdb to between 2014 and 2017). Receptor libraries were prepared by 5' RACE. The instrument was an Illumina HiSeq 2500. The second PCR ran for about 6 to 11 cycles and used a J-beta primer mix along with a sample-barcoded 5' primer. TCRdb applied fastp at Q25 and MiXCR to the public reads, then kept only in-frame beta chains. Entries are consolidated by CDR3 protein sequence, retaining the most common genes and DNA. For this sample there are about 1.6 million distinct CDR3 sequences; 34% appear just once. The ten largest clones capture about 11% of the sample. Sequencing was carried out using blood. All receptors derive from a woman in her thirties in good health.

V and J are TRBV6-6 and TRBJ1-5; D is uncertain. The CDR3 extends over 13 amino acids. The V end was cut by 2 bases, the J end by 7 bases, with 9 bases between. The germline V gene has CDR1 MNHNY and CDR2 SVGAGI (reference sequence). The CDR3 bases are TGTGCCAGCAGTTACGAGGGTGTCCAGCCCCAGCATTTT. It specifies CASSYEGVQPQHF.

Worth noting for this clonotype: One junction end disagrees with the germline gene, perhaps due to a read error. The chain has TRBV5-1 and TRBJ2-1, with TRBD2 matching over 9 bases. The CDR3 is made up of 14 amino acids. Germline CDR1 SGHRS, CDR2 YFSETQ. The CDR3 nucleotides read TGCGCCGGCAGCCTTAGCGGGAGCCACAATGAGCAGTTCTTC. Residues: CAGSLSGSHNEQFF.

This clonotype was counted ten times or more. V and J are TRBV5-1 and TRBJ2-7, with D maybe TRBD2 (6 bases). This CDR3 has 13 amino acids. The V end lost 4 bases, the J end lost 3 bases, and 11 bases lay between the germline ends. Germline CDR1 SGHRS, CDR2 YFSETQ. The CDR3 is CASSAGFLYEQYF. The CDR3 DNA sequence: TGCGCCAGCAGCGCGGGATTCCTCTACGAGCAGTACTTC.

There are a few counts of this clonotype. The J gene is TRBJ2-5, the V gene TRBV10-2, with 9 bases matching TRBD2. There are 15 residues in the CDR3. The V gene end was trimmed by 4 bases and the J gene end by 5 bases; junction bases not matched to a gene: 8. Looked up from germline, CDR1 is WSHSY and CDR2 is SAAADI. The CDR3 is CASSAAGGIGETQYF. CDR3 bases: TGCGCCAGCAGTGCGGCGGGAGGGATAGGGGAGACCCAGTACTTC.

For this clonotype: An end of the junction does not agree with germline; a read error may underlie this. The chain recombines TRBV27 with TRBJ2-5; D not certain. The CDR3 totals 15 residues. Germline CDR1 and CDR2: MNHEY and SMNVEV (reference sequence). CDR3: CASSLTWGTQEAQYF. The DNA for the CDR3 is TGTGCCAGCAGTTTGACTTGGGGAACGCAAGAGGCCCAGTACTTC.

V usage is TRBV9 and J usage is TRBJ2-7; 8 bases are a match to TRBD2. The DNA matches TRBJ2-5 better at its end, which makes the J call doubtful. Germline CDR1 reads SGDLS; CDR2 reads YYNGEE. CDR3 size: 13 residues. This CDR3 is CASSDTSGETQYF. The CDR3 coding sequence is TGTGCCAGCAGTGATACTAGCGGAGAGACCCAGTACTTC.

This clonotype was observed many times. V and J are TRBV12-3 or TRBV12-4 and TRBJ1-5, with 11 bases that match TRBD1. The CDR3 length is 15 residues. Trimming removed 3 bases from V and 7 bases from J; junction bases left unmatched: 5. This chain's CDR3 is CASSFGGQGGQPQHF. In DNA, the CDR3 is TGTGCCAGCAGTTTTGGGGGACAGGGGGGGCAGCCCCAGCATTTT.

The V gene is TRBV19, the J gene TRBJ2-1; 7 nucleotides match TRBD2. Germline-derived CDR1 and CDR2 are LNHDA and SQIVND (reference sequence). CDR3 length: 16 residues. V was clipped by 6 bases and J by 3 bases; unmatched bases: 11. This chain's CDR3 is CASRLLATGGYNEQFF. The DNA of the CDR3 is TGTGCCAGTAGGTTACTAGCGACCGGAGGCTACAATGAGCAGTTCTTC.

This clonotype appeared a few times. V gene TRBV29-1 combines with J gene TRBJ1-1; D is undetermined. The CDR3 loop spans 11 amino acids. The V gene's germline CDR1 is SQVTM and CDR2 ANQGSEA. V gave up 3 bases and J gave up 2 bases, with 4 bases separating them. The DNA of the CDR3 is TGCAGCGTTGACGTAAACACTGAAGCTTTCTTT. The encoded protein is CSVDVNTEAFF.

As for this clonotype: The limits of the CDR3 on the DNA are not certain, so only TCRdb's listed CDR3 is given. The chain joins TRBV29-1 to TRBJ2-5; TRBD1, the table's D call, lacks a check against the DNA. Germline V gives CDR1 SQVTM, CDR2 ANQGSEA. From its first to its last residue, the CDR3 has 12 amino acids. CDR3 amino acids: CSVGSGARCWYF.

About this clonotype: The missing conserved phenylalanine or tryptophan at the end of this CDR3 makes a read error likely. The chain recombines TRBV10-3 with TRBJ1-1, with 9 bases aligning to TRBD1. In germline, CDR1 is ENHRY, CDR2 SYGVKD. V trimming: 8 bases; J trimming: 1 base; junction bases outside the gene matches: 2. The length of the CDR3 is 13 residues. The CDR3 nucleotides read TGTGCCATCGGACAGGGGAAGAACACTGAAGCTTTCTGT. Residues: CAIGQGKNTEAFC.

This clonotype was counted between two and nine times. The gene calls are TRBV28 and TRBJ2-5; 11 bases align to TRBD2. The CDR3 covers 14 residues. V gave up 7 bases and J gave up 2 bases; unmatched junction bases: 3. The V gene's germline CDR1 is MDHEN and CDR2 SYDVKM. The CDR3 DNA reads TGTGCCAGCAAACTAGCGGGAGAACAAGAGACCCAGTACTTC. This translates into CASKLAGEQETQYF.

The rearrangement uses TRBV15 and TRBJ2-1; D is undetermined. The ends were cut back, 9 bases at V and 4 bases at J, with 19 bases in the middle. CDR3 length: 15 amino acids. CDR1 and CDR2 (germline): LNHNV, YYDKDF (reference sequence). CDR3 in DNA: TGTGCCACGGGCCCCCTTCGGACGGATTACAATGAGCAGTTCTTC. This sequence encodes CATGPLRTDYNEQFF.

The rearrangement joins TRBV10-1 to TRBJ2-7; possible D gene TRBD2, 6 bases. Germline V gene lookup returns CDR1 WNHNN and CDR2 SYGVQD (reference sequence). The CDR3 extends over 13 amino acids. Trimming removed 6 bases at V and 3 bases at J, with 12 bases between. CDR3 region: CASREGRVYEQYF. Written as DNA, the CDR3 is TGCGCCAGCAGGGAGGGGAGAGTCTACGAGCAGTACTTC.

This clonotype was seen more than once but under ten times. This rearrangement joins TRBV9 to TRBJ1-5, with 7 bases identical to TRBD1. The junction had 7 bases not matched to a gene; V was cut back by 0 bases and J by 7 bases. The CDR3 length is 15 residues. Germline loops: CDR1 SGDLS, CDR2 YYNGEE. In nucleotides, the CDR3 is TGTGCCAGCAGCGTAGCCCCCGACAGGGACCAGCCCCAGCATTTT. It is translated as CASSVAPDRDQPQHF.

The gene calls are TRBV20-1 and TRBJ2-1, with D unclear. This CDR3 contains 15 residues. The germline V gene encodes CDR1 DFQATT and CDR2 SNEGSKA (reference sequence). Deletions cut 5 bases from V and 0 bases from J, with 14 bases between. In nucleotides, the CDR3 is TGCAGTGCTCCCTCCAGCAGTAGCTCCTACAATGAGCAGTTCTTC. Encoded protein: CSAPSSSSSYNEQFF.

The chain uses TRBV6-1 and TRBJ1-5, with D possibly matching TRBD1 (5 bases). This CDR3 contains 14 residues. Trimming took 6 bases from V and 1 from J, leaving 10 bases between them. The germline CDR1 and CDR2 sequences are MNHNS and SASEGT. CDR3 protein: CASRWGVSNQPQHF. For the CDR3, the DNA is TGTGCCAGCAGGTGGGGGGTAAGCAATCAGCCCCAGCATTTT.

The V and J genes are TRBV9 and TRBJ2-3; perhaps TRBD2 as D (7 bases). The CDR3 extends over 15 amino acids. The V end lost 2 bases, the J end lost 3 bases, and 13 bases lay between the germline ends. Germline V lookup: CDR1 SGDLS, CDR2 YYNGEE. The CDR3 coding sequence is TGTGCCAGCAGCGTCGGGGGGCGATTGACAGATACGCAGTATTTT. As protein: CASSVGGRLTDTQYF.

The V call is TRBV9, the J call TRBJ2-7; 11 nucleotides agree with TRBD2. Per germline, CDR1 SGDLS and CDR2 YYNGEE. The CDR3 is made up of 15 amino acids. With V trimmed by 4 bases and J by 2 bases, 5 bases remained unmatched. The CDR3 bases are TGTGCCAGCAGCTCCACTAGCGGGAGCGCCTACGAGCAGTACTTC. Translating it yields CASSSTSGSAYEQYF. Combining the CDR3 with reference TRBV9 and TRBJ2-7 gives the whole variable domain DSGVTQTPKHLITATGQRVTLRCSPRSGDLSVYWYQQSLDQGLQFLIQYYNGEERAKGNILERFSAQQFPDLHSELNLSSLELGDSALYFCASSSTSGSAYEQYFGPGTRLTVT.

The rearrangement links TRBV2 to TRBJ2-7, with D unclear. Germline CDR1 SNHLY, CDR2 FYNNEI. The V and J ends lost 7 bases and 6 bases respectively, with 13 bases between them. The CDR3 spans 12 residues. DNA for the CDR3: TGTGCCAGCAACCCTCAGAGATCCGAGCAGTACTTC. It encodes CASNPQRSEQYF.

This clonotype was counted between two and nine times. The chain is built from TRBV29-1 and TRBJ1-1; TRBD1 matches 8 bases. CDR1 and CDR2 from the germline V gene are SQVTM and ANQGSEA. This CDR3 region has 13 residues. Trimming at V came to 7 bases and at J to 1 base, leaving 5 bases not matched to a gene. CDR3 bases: TGCAGCGCCGACAGGGGAACGAACACTGAAGCTTTCTTT. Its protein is CSADRGTNTEAFF.

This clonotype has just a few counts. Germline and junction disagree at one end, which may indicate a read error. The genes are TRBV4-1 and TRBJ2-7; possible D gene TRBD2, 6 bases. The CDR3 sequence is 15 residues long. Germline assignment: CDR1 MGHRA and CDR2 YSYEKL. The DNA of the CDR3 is TGCGCCAGCAGCCAAGAGATCAGGGACTTCTACGAGCGGTACTTC. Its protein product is CASSQEIRDFYERYF.

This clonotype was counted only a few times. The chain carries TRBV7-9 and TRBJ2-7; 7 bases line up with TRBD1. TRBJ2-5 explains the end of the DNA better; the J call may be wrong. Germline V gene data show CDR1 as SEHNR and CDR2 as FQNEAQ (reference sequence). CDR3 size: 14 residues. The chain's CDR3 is CASRVGTAEETQYF. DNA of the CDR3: TGTGCCTCCAGGGTAGGGACAGCCGAGGAGACCCAGTACTTC.

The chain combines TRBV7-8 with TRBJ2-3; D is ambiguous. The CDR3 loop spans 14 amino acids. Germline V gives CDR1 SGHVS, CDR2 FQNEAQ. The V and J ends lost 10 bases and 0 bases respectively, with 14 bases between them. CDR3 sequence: CATRYSPSTDTQYF. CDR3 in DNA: TGTGCCACACGCTACAGCCCTAGCACAGATACGCAGTATTTT.